One sample yielded the 18 T cell receptor beta chains listed below, sequenced in a study of T cell responses to AZD1222 COVID-19 vaccine. Libraries were prepared by immunoSEQ multiplex PCR; TCRdb keeps only in-frame clonotypes and omits some of them. Counted here are roughly 150,000 clones, more than 70% occurring once; the ten biggest clones make up under 3.5%. The sample was peripheral blood, taken on day 0 of MenACWY control vaccination. These receptors were obtained from an adult in good health.

Comments on this clone: This same CDR3 is encoded by further DNA sequences in the sample. The chain links TRBV18 to TRBJ1-1; no clear D gene. The V and J ends lost 6 bases and 3 bases respectively, with 11 bases between them. Germline V gene lookup returns CDR1 KGHSH and CDR2 LQKENI. This CDR3 is 13 amino acids long. The CDR3, as DNA: TGTGCCAGCTCCCCCCGGGCAGACACTGAAGCTTTCTTT. Translating it yields CASSPRADTEAFF.

The gene calls are TRBV12-3 or TRBV12-4 and TRBJ2-5; D unresolved. The V and J ends lost 2 bases and 2 bases respectively, with 6 bases between them. The CDR3 contains 13 residues. CDR3 sequence: CASSLIMQETQYF. As DNA, the CDR3 is TGTGCCAGCAGTTTAATCATGCAAGAGACCCAGTACTTC.

CDR3 loop: CASSMKGGAFF. In nucleotides, the CDR3 is TGTGCCAGCAGTATGAAGGGGGGAGCTTTCTTT. This chain joins TRBV7-3 and TRBJ1-1, with D perhaps TRBD1 (6 bases). The germline CDR1 and CDR2 sequences are SGHTA and FQGTGA. The CDR3 runs 11 residues. The V gene lost 6 bases and the J gene lost 10 bases, with 12 bases spanning the gap. The entire variable domain, with the rest obtained from reference TRBV7-3 and TRBJ1-1, is as follows: GAGVSQTPSNKVTEKGKYVELRCDPISGHTALYWYRQSLGQGPEFLIYFQGTGAADDSGLPNDRFFAVRPEGSVSTLKIQRTERGDSAVYLCASSMKGGAFFGQGTRLTVV.

This clone has a single count. V usage is TRBV11-3 and J usage is TRBJ2-1, with 8 bases aligning to TRBD2. The junction had 4 bases not matched to a gene; V was cut back by 2 bases and J by 7 bases. Germline V gene lookup returns CDR1 SGHNT and CDR2 YENEEA. This CDR3 has 14 amino acids. The CDR3 protein is CASSLSGRINEQFF. In DNA form, the CDR3 reads TGTGCCAGCAGCTTAAGCGGGAGAATAAATGAGCAGTTCTTC.

This clone came up once. J is TRBJ1-1 and V is TRBV3-1 (or the pseudogene TRBV3-2), with D possibly being TRBD1 (6 bases). Germline V gene lookup returns CDR1 LGHDT and CDR2 YNNKEL (reference sequence). Trimming removed 4 bases at V and 7 bases at J, with 10 bases between. CDR3 length equals 12 residues. CDR3 region: CASSLGQREAFF. CDR3 coding DNA: TGTGCCAGCAGCCTTGGACAGCGTGAAGCTTTCTTT.

This chain joins TRBV2 and TRBJ2-3; 7 bases are shared with TRBD1. Per the germline V gene, CDR1 is SNHLY and CDR2 is FYNNEI. The ends lost 6 bases at V and 6 bases at J; junction bases unmatched: 15. This CDR3 is 16 amino acids long. The CDR3 bases are TGTGCCAGCAGAGACAGGACAGGACTCTCTGGGGATACGCAGTATTTT. It yields the protein CASRDRTGLSGDTQYF.

A single count supports this clone. This chain connects TRBV3-1 (or the pseudogene TRBV3-2) to TRBJ1-6, with 9 bases matching TRBD1. Per germline, CDR1 LGHDT and CDR2 YNNKEL (reference sequence). J was trimmed by 9 bases and V by 6 bases; bases with no gene match: 6. The CDR3 sequence is 14 residues long. The CDR3 region has the DNA TGTGCCAGCAGTAGCGGGACAGGGAGTTCACCCCTCCACTTT. Translated: CASSSGTGSSPLHF.

The CDR3 sequence: CASSYRFNYGYTF. The CDR3 region has the DNA TGTGCCAGCAGTTATAGGTTTAACTATGGCTACACCTTC. V is TRBV6-5 and J is TRBJ1-2; D is unclear. V was pared by 3 bases and J by 1 base, with 6 bases between. The germline CDR1 and CDR2 sequences are MNHEY and SVGAGI. The CDR3 runs to 13 residues.

J is TRBJ2-7 and V is TRBV6-5; D perhaps matches TRBD2 (6 bases). CDR3 length: 16 amino acids. Germline loops: CDR1 MNHEY, CDR2 SVGAGI. V lost 2 bases and J 4 bases, leaving 18 bases between the germline ends. As DNA, the CDR3 is TGTGCCAGCAGTTACGGAGGGTATAGGGGTAGGTACGAGCAGTACTTC. It codes for CASSYGGYRGRYEQYF.

CDR3 loop: CASSRGPQRGETQYF. CDR3 bases: TGTGCCAGCAGCCGTGGACCCCAAAGGGGGGAGACCCAGTACTTC. The rearrangement links TRBV4-2 to TRBJ2-5, with D maybe TRBD1 (6 bases). Looked up from germline, CDR1 is LGHNA and CDR2 is YNFKEQ. This CDR3 region has 15 residues. V was trimmed by 4 bases and J by 5 bases, leaving 17 bases between them.

J is TRBJ1-1 and V is TRBV5-1; D gene ambiguous. V lost 0 bases and J lost 8, with 8 bases in between. The CDR3 totals 12 residues. From germline, CDR1 is SGHRS and CDR2 YFSETQ. This chain's CDR3 is CASSLGGEEAFF. CDR3 nucleotides: TGCGCCAGCAGCTTGGGTGGGGAGGAAGCTTTCTTT.

The J gene is TRBJ1-2, the V gene TRBV6-5; 11 positions match TRBD1. Trimming took 0 bases from V and 7 from J; bases not matched to a gene: 1. This CDR3 has 14 residues. Germline CDR1 MNHEY, CDR2 SVGAGI. The CDR3 sequence: CASSYSGTGGGYTF. The CDR3 DNA follows: TGTGCCAGCAGTTACTCGGGGACAGGGGGTGGCTACACCTTC.

The V gene is TRBV7-9, the J gene TRBJ2-5; the D gene is possibly TRBD2 (7 bases). Trimming took off 5 bases at V and 2 bases at J, with 15 bases between the two ends. CDR3 length equals 15 residues. Germline values: CDR1 SEHNR, CDR2 FQNEAQ (reference sequence). CDR3: CASSPSGGQQETQYF. Written as DNA, the CDR3 is TGTGCCAGCAGCCCATCGGGGGGACAACAAGAGACCCAGTACTTC.

The chain carries TRBV6-7 and TRBJ1-2; D not certain. TRBV6-7 is identified as an open reading frame with a role that is uncertain. The CDR3 runs 14 residues. The V and J ends lost 0 bases and 3 bases respectively, with 8 bases between them. CDR3 protein: CASSYSQEHYGYTF. The CDR3 nucleotides read TGTGCCAGCAGTTACTCACAAGAGCACTATGGCTACACCTTC.

The CDR3 DNA reads as TGCAGTGCTTACATCAACAATGAGCAGTTCTTC. This sequence encodes CSAYINNEQFF. This chain joins TRBV20-1 and TRBJ2-1; D not resolved. The CDR3 is 11 residues long. Germline CDR1 DFQATT, CDR2 SNEGSKA (reference sequence). V was pared by 5 bases and J by 5 bases, with 7 bases between.

The rearrangement uses TRBV2 and TRBJ1-2; D not certain. The length of the CDR3 is 12 residues. Germline-derived CDR1 and CDR2 are SNHLY and FYNNEI. Trimming cost V 3 bases and J 2 bases, with 4 bases left between them. The CDR3 nucleotides are TGTGCCAGCAGTGAGGGGAACTATGGCTACACCTTC. Translating gives CASSEGNYGYTF.

This rearrangement joins TRBV7-9 to TRBJ2-1; 11 bases align to TRBD1. This CDR3 comprises 14 residues. V lost 4 bases to trimming and J lost 8 bases; unmatched junction nucleotides: 4. Germline V lookup: CDR1 SEHNR, CDR2 FQNEAQ (reference sequence). The CDR3 DNA is TGTGCCAGCAGCTACGGACAGGGGGCCTATGAGCAGTTCTTC. This gives the protein CASSYGQGAYEQFF.

The chain recombines TRBV6-5 with TRBJ1-6, with 10 positions matching TRBD1. Trimming at V came to 6 bases and at J to 6 bases, leaving 5 bases not matched to a gene. The CDR3 loop spans 15 amino acids. Looked up from germline, CDR1 is MNHEY and CDR2 is SVGAGI. The CDR3 spells CASSRRDRGNSPLHF. In nucleotides, the CDR3 is TGTGCCAGCAGCCGCCGGGACAGGGGTAATTCACCCCTCCACTTT.